Listed below are T cell receptor beta chains from one sample, sequenced in a study of blood T cell repertoires in COVID-19. Produced via immunoSEQ multiplex PCR; TCRdb's table is partial and in-frame only. The data contain about 60,000 clones, over 70% of them singletons. Sequenced material: peripheral blood. These receptors were collected from a man younger than 40 with COVID-19, enrolled during active disease. The CDR3 runs from the conserved cysteine through the conserved F or W. A D gene is named only where the DNA matches it firmly. Expanded clones get a size class; other rows say once, few or many, or leave the size out.

size	J	length	V	D	CDR3	DNA
NA	TRBJ2-5	16	TRBV28	TRBD1	CASSLSATGRQETQYF	TGTGCCAGCAGTTTATCCGCGACAGGGCGCCAGGAGACCCAGTACTTC
NA	TRBJ2-5	14	TRBV6-5	NA	CASQGGASRETQYF	TGTGCCAGCCAGGGGGGCGCGAGTAGGGAGACCCAGTACTTC
NA	TRBJ1-6	13	TRBV12-3/TRBV12-4	NA	CASSLDSPSPLHF	TGTGCCAGCAGTCTGGACAGCCCTTCACCCCTCCACTTT
NA	TRBJ1-1	16	TRBV5-1	TRBD1	CASSQTGASVSTEAFF	TGCGCCAGCAGCCAGACAGGGGCATCAGTATCCACTGAAGCTTTCTTT
NA	TRBJ1-3	19	TRBV19	NA	CASSMGGSGRATSGNTIYF	TGTGCCAGTAGTATGGGAGGTTCGGGACGGGCGACCTCTGGAAACACCATATATTTT
few	TRBJ1-5	16	TRBV6-2/TRBV6-3	NA	CASSFPIYLQGRAQHF	TGTGCCAGCAGTTTCCCCATTTACTTACAGGGCCGGGCCCAGCATTTT
NA	TRBJ2-7	17	TRBV19	TRBD2	CASSKGLAGATSSEQYF	TGTGCCAGTAGTAAGGGACTAGCGGGAGCGACGAGCTCCGAGCAGTACTTC
few	TRBJ1-1	13	TRBV2	NA	CATQGFNFPEAFF	TGTGCCACACAGGGTTTTAATTTCCCTGAAGCTTTCTTT
few	TRBJ1-1	13	TRBV19	NA	CASSIVRNTEAFF	TGTGCCAGTAGTATCGTCAGGAACACTGAAGCTTTCTTT
NA	TRBJ1-1	15	TRBV5-5	NA	CASSPVGALNTEAFF	TGTGCCAGCAGCCCGGTGGGGGCTCTGAACACTGAAGCTTTCTTT
NA	TRBJ2-1	16	TRBV7-7	TRBD2	CASSPSTSGAYNEQFF	TGTGCTAGCAGCCCTTCGACTAGCGGGGCCTACAATGAGCAGTTCTTC
NA	TRBJ2-2	14	TRBV24-1	NA	CATSDSRVTGELFF	TGTGCCACCAGTGATTCCAGGGTTACCGGGGAGCTGTTTTTT
NA	TRBJ1-5	14	TRBV27	TRBD1	CASRYRGGNQPQHF	TGTGCCAGCAGGTACAGGGGCGGCAATCAGCCCCAGCATTTT
NA	TRBJ2-7	16	TRBV7-2	TRBD1	CASSSGYGTGGYEQYF	TGTGCCAGCAGCTCAGGATATGGGACAGGGGGCTACGAGCAGTACTTC
once	TRBJ1-1	13	TRBV6-1	NA	CASIPWGDTEAFF	TGTGCCAGCATCCCCTGGGGGGACACTGAAGCTTTCTTT
once	TRBJ1-5	16	TRBV10-3	NA	CAIRARGGEGDQPQHF	TGTGCCATCAGGGCAAGGGGGGGCGAGGGTGATCAGCCCCAGCATTTT
NA	TRBJ1-1	14	TRBV6-2/TRBV6-3	TRBD1	CASSFRDRGTEAFF	TGTGCCAGCAGTTTCCGGGACAGGGGGACTGAAGCTTTCTTT
NA	TRBJ2-7	13	TRBV6-1	TRBD1	CASSQDRAYEQYF	TGTGCCAGCAGTCAAGACAGGGCCTACGAGCAGTACTTC
NA	TRBJ1-5	14	TRBV7-3	NA	CASPPGLQIQPQHF	TGTGCCAGCCCCCCGGGACTCCAAATTCAGCCCCAGCATTTT
once	TRBJ1-6	14	TRBV13	TRBD1	CASSRGQGGSPLHF	TGTGCCAGCAGCCGGGGACAGGGGGGTTCACCCCTCCACTTT
once	TRBJ1-4	14	TRBV10-2	NA	CASSEEGGPGKLFF	TGCGCCAGCAGTGAGGAGGGCGGACCAGGAAAACTGTTTTTT
NA	TRBJ2-6	17	TRBV19	NA	CASSIRGRASGANVLTF	TGTGCCAGTAGTATACGGGGAAGGGCGTCTGGGGCCAACGTCCTGACTTTC
NA	TRBJ2-7	15	TRBV7-2	TRBD1	CASSVTGTEAYEQYF	TGTGCCAGCAGCGTTACCGGGACAGAGGCCTACGAGCAGTACTTC
once	TRBJ1-2	13	TRBV7-3	NA	CASSPTPGNPYTF	TGTGCCAGCAGCCCGACCCCAGGGAACCCCTACACCTTC
NA	TRBJ1-6	14	TRBV5-1	NA	CASSGGGYNSPLHF	TGCGCCAGCAGCGGGGGGGGATATAATTCACCCCTCCACTTT
NA	TRBJ1-1	15	TRBV5-4	NA	CASSLARYENTEAFF	TGTGCCAGCAGCTTGGCGAGATACGAGAACACTGAAGCTTTCTTT
once	TRBJ1-1	15	TRBV25-1	NA	CASSDPRGWATEAFF	TGTGCCAGCAGTGATCCCCGGGGGTGGGCCACTGAAGCTTTCTTT
NA	TRBJ1-2	14	TRBV3-1/TRBV3-2	NA	CASSQLQANYGYTF	TGTGCCAGCAGCCAACTACAGGCAAACTATGGCTACACCTTC
NA	TRBJ2-1	12	TRBV2	NA	CASSSTRDEQFF	TGTGCCAGCAGCTCGACTAGGGATGAGCAGTTCTTC
NA	TRBJ2-5	13	TRBV7-2	NA	CASARGTKETQYF	TGTGCCAGTGCAAGGGGGACGAAAGAGACCCAGTACTTC
NA	TRBJ1-2	12	TRBV7-9	NA	CASSPQDSVYTF	TGTGCCAGCAGCCCACAGGACAGTGTTTACACCTTC
NA	TRBJ1-2	14	TRBV15	NA	CATSRQGHGAGYTF	TGTGCCACCAGCAGACAGGGGCATGGCGCTGGCTACACCTTC
NA	TRBJ2-1	17	TRBV19	TRBD2	CASSPTSGRSSYNEQFF	TGTGCCAGCAGCCCGACTAGCGGGAGATCATCCTACAATGAGCAGTTCTTC
NA	TRBJ2-6	17	TRBV28	NA	CASSLVALSSGANVLTF	TGTGCCAGCAGTTTAGTGGCTTTGTCCTCTGGGGCCAACGTCCTGACTTTC
once	TRBJ2-3	13	TRBV21-1	NA	CASSAREGDTQYF	TGTGCCAGCAGCGCCCGAGAGGGAGATACGCAGTATTTT
NA	TRBJ1-1	11	TRBV14	NA	CASSQFGQAFF	TGTGCCAGCAGCCAATTTGGCCAGGCTTTCTTT
NA	TRBJ1-1	14	TRBV6-1	NA	CASSESGRRTEAFF	TGTGCCAGCAGTGAAAGTGGCAGGCGCACTGAAGCTTTCTTT
NA	TRBJ2-1	12	TRBV11-2	NA	CASSPPVPEQFF	TGTGCCAGCAGCCCCCCGGTACCTGAGCAGTTCTTC
once	TRBJ1-6	13	TRBV7-9	NA	CASSRPPGDPLHF	TGTGCCAGCAGCCGCCCCCCGGGGGATCCCCTCCACTTT
few	TRBJ2-7	16	TRBV2	TRBD2	CASSQQGLAGGDKQYF	TGTGCCAGCAGCCAACAGGGACTAGCGGGAGGAGATAAGCAGTACTTC
NA	TRBJ2-1	13	TRBV30	NA	CAWSVFAGDEQFF	TGTGCCTGGAGTGTTTTCGCCGGGGATGAGCAGTTCTTC
NA	TRBJ2-5	16	TRBV5-1	TRBD2	CASSSGLAGGGETQYF	TGCGCCAGCAGCTCCGGACTAGCGGGAGGAGGAGAGACCCAGTACTTC
NA	TRBJ2-1	16	TRBV30	NA	CAWSVRSGLSYNEQFF	TGTGCCTGGAGTGTACGATCAGGTCTATCCTACAATGAGCAGTTCTTC
NA	TRBJ1-6	15	TRBV28	TRBD1	CASSQAGQRNSPLHF	TGTGCCAGCAGCCAGGCGGGACAGAGGAATTCACCCCTCCACTTT
few	TRBJ2-2	13	TRBV2	NA	CASSEQVTGELFF	TGTGCCAGCAGTGAACAGGTTACCGGGGAGCTGTTTTTT
once	TRBJ2-3	19	TRBV27	TRBD2	CASNSDLPGLAGATDTQYF	TGTGCCAGCAATTCGGACCTGCCGGGACTAGCGGGAGCCACAGATACGCAGTATTTT
NA	TRBJ2-2	15	TRBV25-1	TRBD2	CASNLAGEGTGELFF	TGTGCCAGCAACCTAGCGGGAGAGGGGACCGGGGAGCTGTTTTTT
few	TRBJ2-7	12	TRBV28	NA	CASSFGSYEQYF	TGTGCCAGCAGTTTCGGGAGCTACGAGCAGTACTTC